Listed here is a single T cell receptor beta chain. Its antigen is not identified. TCRdb re-called the 5' RACE reads through MiXCR, storing one row per CDR3 protein. The table lists 550,000 to 700,000 distinct CDR3 sequences, approximately 19% of them singletons. V trimming: 3 bases; J trimming: 0 bases; junction bases outside the gene matches: 6. CDR1 is LNHDA and CDR2 is SQIVND in the germline V gene (reference sequence). There are 18 residues in the CDR3. The data were obtained in a study of T-cell memory formation after mild COVID-19. Overall study results and limits: SARS-CoV-2 specificity was not confirmed for second-wave clones peaking on day 37. A balance of CD4 and CD8 characterized clones contracting day 15 to 85, whereas later expanders leaned CD4+. For contracting clones, CD4+ ones sat mainly in CM and EM, CD8+ in EMRA.

The specimen sequenced was PBMCs or a T cell subset sorted from them (not recorded which). The V call is TRBV19, the J call TRBJ2-6, with TRBD1 matching over 9 bases. This receptor was taken from an adult woman who had mild COVID-19 (a few samples of this study predate the infection). Cell type and time point are not known. CDR3 DNA: TGTGCCAGTAGTATTCGACAGGGGGACTCCTCTGGGGCCAACGTCCTGACTTTC. Translation gives CASSIRQGDSSGANVLTF.